The sequence of this T cell receptor (beta chain) was determined in a study of siplizumab effects on memory and regulatory T cells. Germline V gene sequence: CDR1 MGHRA, CDR2 YSYEKL. The CDR3 sequence is 15 residues long. V was trimmed by 1 base and J by 0 bases, leaving 9 bases between them. Study observations and caveats: Siplizumab produced a significant reduction in alloreactive sequences that were traceable to unstimulated CD4+ memory cells. A major contribution to the alloresponse seemed to be made by naive T cells, which seemed more diverse than memory cells. Among mappable alloreactive CD4+ clones, the Treg-derived fraction averaged 68.8% with siplizumab versus about 25% in controls.

As to this clone: Its antigen remains unidentified.

Produced via immunoSEQ multiplex PCR; TCRdb's table is partial and in-frame only. The sample yields some 100,000 clones, approximately 92% seen once. The specimen sequenced was CD4+ T cells sorted from blood. V gene TRBV4-1 combines with J gene TRBJ2-5; D is ambiguous. The clonotype was recovered from a human donor in good health. Some clones in this sample may be carry-over from other donors' samples. CDR3 sequence (DNA): TGCGCCAGCAGCCAAGTAAGCCAGTACCAAGAGACCCAGTACTTC. Protein product: CASSQVSQYQETQYF.